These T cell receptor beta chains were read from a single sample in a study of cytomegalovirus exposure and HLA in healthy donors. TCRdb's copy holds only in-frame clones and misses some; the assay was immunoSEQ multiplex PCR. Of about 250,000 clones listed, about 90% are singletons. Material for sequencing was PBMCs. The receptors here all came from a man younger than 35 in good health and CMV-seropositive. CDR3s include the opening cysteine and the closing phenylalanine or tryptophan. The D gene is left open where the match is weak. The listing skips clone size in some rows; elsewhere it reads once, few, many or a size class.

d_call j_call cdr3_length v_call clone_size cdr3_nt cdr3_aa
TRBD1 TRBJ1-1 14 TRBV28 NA TGTGCCAGCAGTTTAAGCGACAGGGGCACTGAAGCTTTCTTT CASSLSDRGTEAFF
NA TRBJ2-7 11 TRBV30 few TGTGCCTGGAGTGCAGTCTCTGAGCAGTACTTC CAWSAVSEQYF
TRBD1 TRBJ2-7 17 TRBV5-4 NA TGTGCCAGCAGCTCCCCGGGACAGGGGGGCGTGGTGGGCGAGCAGTACTTC CASSSPGQGGVVGEQYF
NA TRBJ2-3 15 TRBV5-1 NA TGCGCCAGCAGCTTAACAGGTTCGGGGTCAGATACGCAGTATTTT CASSLTGSGSDTQYF
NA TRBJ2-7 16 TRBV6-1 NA TGTGCCAGCAGTGCCCGGGGAGCCCCCCTCTCCTACGAGCAGTACTTC CASSARGAPLSYEQYF
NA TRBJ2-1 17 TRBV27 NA TGTGCCAGCAGTCCCACCCCGCAAGGGGTGGCCTACAATGAGCAGTTCTTC CASSPTPQGVAYNEQFF
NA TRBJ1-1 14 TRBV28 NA TGTGCCACCACCCGGGGGGGCATGAACACTGAAGCTTTCTTT CATTRGGMNTEAFF
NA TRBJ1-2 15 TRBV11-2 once TGTGCCAGCAGCTTAGATTTGGGGCCTGTCTATGGCTACACCTTC CASSLDLGPVYGYTF
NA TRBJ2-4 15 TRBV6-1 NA TGTGCCAGCAGTGATTCGGGCGAAGCCAAAAACATTCAGTACTTC CASSDSGEAKNIQYF
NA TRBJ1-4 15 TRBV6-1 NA TGTGCCAGCAGTATTCAGGGATCGGGAGCTGAAAAACTGTTTTTT CASSIQGSGAEKLFF
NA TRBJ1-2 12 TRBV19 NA TGTGCCCCGGGGGGGGGAAGCTATGGCTACACCTTC CAPGGGSYGYTF
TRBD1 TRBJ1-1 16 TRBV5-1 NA TGCGCCAGCAGCCCCGGAACAGGGGGGATGAACACTGAAGCTTTCTTT CASSPGTGGMNTEAFF
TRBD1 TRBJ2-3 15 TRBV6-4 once TGTGCCAGCAGTGAAGCAGGGGGTTGGACAGATACGCAGTATTTT CASSEAGGWTDTQYF
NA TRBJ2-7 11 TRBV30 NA TGTGCCTGGAGTGTAGCCTACGAGCAGTACTTC CAWSVAYEQYF
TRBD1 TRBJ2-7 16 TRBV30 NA TGTGCCTGGAGTGCATTAGGACAGGGGCGAGTTTACGAGCAGTACTTC CAWSALGQGRVYEQYF
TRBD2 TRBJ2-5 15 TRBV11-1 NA TGTGCCAGCAGCTCCATGCAGGCGGGAGCGGAGACCCAGTACTTC CASSSMQAGAETQYF
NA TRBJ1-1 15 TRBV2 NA TGTGCCAGCACCCAAACCCGGGGAGGGTACACTGAAGCTTTCTTT CASTQTRGGYTEAFF
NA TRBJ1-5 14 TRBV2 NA TGTGCCAGCAGTGAAGTGAGACAGCGGCAGCCCCAGCATTTT CASSEVRQRQPQHF
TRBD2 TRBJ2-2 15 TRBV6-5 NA TGTGCCAGCAGGCAGACTAGCGGGAGCCCCGGGGAGCTGTTTTTT CASRQTSGSPGELFF
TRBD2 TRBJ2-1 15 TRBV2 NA TGTGCCAGCAGTGAAAGGACTAGCGGGATATATGAGCAGTTCTTC CASSERTSGIYEQFF
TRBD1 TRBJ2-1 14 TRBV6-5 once TGTGCCAGCAGTTACTCGACAGGGGGCGCTGAGCAGTTCTTC CASSYSTGGAEQFF
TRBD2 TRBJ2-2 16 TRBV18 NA TGTGCCAGCTCACCCTTAGCGGGAGAACGAACCGGGGAGCTGTTTTTT CASSPLAGERTGELFF
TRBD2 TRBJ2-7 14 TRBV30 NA TGTGCCTGGACCCCCGACGCGGGAGCAGACGAGCAGTACTTC CAWTPDAGADEQYF
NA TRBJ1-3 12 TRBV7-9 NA TGTGCCAGCAGCTTAGTAGAAAACACCATATATTTT CASSLVENTIYF
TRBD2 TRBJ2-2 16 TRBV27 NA TGTGCCAGCAGTTTTCTAGCGGGATTAAGCACCGGGGAGCTGTTTTTT CASSFLAGLSTGELFF
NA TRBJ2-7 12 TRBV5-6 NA TGTGCCAGCAGCTTATCTAGCTACGAGCAGTACTTC CASSLSSYEQYF
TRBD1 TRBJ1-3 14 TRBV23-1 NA TGCGCCACGCACAGGGGACCTTCTGGAAACACCATATATTTT CATHRGPSGNTIYF
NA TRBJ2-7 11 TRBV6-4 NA TGTGCCAGCAGACTCCCCTACGAGCAGTACTTC CASRLPYEQYF
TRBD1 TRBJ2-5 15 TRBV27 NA TGTGCCAGCAGTTTAATTTGGGACAGACAAGAGACCCAGTACTTC CASSLIWDRQETQYF
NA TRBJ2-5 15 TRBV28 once TGTGCCAGCAGTTTCCTAGCGTGGGGACAAGAGACCCAGTACTTC CASSFLAWGQETQYF
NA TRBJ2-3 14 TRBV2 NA TGTGCCAGCAGTGAAGCGACTAGCACAGATACGCAGTATTTT CASSEATSTDTQYF
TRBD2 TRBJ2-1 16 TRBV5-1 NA TGCGCCAGCAGCTTGCGAGCGGGAGGCTCCTACAATGAGCAGTTCTTC CASSLRAGGSYNEQFF
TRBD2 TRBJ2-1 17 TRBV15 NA TGTGCCACCAGCGGTCCCCAGGGACTAGCGGGATTAAATGAGCAGTTCTTC CATSGPQGLAGLNEQFF
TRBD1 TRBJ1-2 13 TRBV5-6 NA TGTGCCAGCAGCCGGGACAGACACTATGGCTACACCTTC CASSRDRHYGYTF
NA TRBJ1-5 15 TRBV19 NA TGTGCCAGTAGACTGGGGAAGGGACGCAATCAGCCCCAGCATTTT CASRLGKGRNQPQHF
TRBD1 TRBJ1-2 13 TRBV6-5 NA TGTGCCAGCAGTTGGGGACAGAACTATGGCTACACCTTC CASSWGQNYGYTF
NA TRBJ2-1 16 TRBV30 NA TGTGCCTGGAGGGTAGGGGGCGGGACAACCTACAATGAGCAGTTCTTC CAWRVGGGTTYNEQFF
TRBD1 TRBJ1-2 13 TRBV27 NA TGTGCCAGCAGTCTCCGGGACAGATATCACCTTGCCTTC CASSLRDRYHLAF
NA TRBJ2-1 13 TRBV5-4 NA TGTGCCAGCAGCTTTCAGGCCTTCAATGAGCAGTTCTTC CASSFQAFNEQFF
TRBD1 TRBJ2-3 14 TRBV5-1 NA TGCGCCAGCAGCCCGACAGGGGTCACAGATACGCAGTATTTT CASSPTGVTDTQYF